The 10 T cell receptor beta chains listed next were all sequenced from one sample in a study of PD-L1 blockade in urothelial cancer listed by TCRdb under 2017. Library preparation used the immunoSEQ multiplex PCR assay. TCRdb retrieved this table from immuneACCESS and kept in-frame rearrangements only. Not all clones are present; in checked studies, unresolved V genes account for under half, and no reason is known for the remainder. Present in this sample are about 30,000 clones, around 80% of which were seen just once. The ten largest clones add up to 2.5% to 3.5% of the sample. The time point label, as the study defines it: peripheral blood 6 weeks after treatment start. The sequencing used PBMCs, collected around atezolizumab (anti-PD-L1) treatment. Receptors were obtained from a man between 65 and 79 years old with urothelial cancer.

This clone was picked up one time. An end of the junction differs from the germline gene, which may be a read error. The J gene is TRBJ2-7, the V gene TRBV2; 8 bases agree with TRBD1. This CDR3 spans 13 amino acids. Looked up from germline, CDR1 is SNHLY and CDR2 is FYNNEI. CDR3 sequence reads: CASTGVEGQAFDF. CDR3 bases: TGTGCCAGCACCGGGGTAGAGGGACAGGCGTTTGACTTC.

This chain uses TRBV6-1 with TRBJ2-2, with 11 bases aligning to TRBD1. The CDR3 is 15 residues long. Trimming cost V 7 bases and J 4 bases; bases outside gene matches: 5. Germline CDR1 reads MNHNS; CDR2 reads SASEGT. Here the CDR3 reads CASIRDRGTTGELFF. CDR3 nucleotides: TGTGCCAGCATCCGGGACAGGGGGACCACCGGGGAGCTGTTTTTT.

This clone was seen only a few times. The CDR3 loop reads CASSRPGNGQPQHF. CDR3 nucleotide sequence: TGTGCCAGCAGCCGCCCAGGGAACGGACAGCCCCAGCATTTT. The chain recombines TRBV7-9 with TRBJ1-5, with D tentatively TRBD1 (5 bases). The CDR3 runs 14 residues. Germline CDR1 reads SEHNR; CDR2 reads FQNEAQ (reference sequence). Trimming cost V 5 bases and J 7 bases, with 15 bases left between them.

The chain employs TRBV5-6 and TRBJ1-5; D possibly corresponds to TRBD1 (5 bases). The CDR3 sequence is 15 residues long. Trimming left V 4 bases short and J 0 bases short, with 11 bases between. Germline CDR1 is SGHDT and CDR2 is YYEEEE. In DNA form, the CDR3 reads TGTGCCAGCAGCGCCCGGGGGACTAGCAATCAGCCCCAGCATTTT. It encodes CASSARGTSNQPQHF.

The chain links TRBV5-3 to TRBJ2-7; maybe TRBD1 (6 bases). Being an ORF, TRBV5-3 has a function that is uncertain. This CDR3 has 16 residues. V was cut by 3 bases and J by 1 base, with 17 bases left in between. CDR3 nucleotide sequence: TGTGCCAGAAGCTCCCCCGGGACAACCCTTTCCTACGAGCAGTACTTC. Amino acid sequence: CARSSPGTTLSYEQYF.

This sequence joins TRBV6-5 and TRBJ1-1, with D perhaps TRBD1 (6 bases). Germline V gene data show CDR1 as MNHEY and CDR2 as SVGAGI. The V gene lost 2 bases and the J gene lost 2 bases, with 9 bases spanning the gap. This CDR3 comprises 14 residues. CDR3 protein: CASSYRGGNTEAFF. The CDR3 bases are TGTGCCAGCAGTTACCGAGGGGGTAACACTGAAGCTTTCTTT.

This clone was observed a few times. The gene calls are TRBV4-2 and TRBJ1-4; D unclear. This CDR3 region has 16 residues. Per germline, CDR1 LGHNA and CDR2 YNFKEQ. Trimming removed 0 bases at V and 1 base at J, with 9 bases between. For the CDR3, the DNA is TGTGCCAGCAGCCAAGAGGCGGTCGGAACTAATGAAAAACTGTTTTTT. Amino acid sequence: CASSQEAVGTNEKLFF.

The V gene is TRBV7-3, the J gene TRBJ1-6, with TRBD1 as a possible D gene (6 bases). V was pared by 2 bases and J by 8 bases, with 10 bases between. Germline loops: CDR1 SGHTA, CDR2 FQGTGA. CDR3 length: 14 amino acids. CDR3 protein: CASSLWDTDSPLHF. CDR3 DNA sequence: TGTGCCAGCAGCTTATGGGACACCGATTCACCCCTCCACTTT.

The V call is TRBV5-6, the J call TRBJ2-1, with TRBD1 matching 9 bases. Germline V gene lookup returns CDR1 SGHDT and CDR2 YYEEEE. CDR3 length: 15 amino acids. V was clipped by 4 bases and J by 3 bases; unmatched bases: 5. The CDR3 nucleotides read TGTGCCAGCAGCCCGGACAGGGGTAGCTACAATGAGCAGTTCTTC. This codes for CASSPDRGSYNEQFF.

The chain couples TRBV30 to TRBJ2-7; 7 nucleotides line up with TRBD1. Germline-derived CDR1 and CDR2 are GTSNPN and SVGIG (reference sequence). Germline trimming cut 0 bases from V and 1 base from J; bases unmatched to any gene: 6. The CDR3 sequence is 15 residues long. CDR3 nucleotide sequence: TGTGCCTGGAGTGTTAAGGGACAGCGATCCTACGAGCAGTACTTC. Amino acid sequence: CAWSVKGQRSYEQYF. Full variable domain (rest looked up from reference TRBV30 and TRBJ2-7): SQTIHQWPATLVQPVGSPLSLECTVEGTSNPNLYWYRQAAGRGLQLLFYSVGIGQISSEVPQNLSASRPQDRQFILSSKKLLLSDSGFYLCAWSVKGQRSYEQYFGPGTRLTVT.